This T cell receptor beta chain was sequenced during a study of T cells in Graves' hyperthyroidism and ophthalmopathy. RNA transcripts were the template for amplifying TCR beta CDR3 regions. Using the HTBI primer set, a first-round RT-PCR was run on the TCR CDR3. TCRdb fed the multiplex PCR reads into MiXCR, producing one record per CDR3 protein. The repertoire holds hundreds of thousands of distinct CDR3 sequences, with about 14% as singletons. Trimming took off 1 base at V and 13 bases at J, with 14 bases between the two ends. Looked up from germline, CDR1 is SGHAT and CDR2 is FQNNGV. This CDR3 has 14 residues. General study findings and limits: Ophthalmopathy was distinguished from stable hyperthyroidism by 13 V-J signatures.

This clonotype was seen once. Its antigen is as yet unknown. Ophthalmopathy patients had Clinical Activity Score at least 3, NOSPECS grade at least 4, duration under 3 months. It was uncontrolled infection, other autoimmune disease, pregnancy or lactation that excluded patients. The PBMCs studied were ones that came from about 9.9 ml fresh peripheral blood. The receptor's source is a woman in her forties or fifties with Graves' ophthalmopathy. This chain links TRBV11-2 with TRBJ1-6; D is uncertain. The sequencing input was blood. CDR3 residues: CASSLGAGLRPLHF. The CDR3 coding sequence is TGTGCCAGCAGCTTAGGGGCGGGCTTACGGCCCCTCCACTTT.